Listed below are T cell receptor beta chains from one sample, sequenced in a study of blood T cell dynamics during melanoma immunotherapy. Here immunoSEQ multiplex PCR was the method, and the copy in TCRdb shows in-frame clones only, minus some. The sample yields about 8,600 clones, 65% to 90% seen once. Specimen: blood, collected from a patient treated with checkpoint blockade. The receptor set was obtained from a human donor with melanoma. Both conserved end residues are part of each CDR3. Each record gives: D gene, J gene, clone size, V gene, CDR3 protein, CDR3 DNA. The D gene is left open where the match is weak. The size field is filled for only some rows; it gives once, few, many or a size class.

d_gene: -
j_gene: TRBJ2-7
abundance: -
v_gene: TRBV9
CDR3aa: CASSLELVPYEQYF
CDR3nt: TGTGCCAGCAGCTTGGAGCTGGTCCCCTACGAGCAGTACTTC

d_gene: -
j_gene: TRBJ2-5
abundance: -
v_gene: TRBV4-3
CDR3aa: CASSQVIGEETQYF
CDR3nt: TGCGCCAGCAGCCAAGTTATAGGGGAAGAGACCCAGTACTTC

d_gene: -
j_gene: TRBJ1-2
abundance: -
v_gene: TRBV6-5
CDR3aa: CASSPSGVGYTF
CDR3nt: TGTGCCAGCAGTCCCTCCGGAGTCGGCTACACCTTC

d_gene: -
j_gene: TRBJ1-1
abundance: -
v_gene: TRBV29-1
CDR3aa: CSVSFKGTAFF
CDR3nt: TGCAGCGTTTCTTTTAAGGGTACAGCTTTCTTT

d_gene: -
j_gene: TRBJ2-7
abundance: -
v_gene: TRBV4-3
CDR3aa: CASSQDAGGPYEQYF
CDR3nt: TGCGCCAGCAGCCAAGATGCCGGGGGACCCTACGAGCAGTACTTC

d_gene: TRBD1
j_gene: TRBJ2-1
abundance: -
v_gene: TRBV5-1
CDR3aa: CASSFRYGTGGYNEQFF
CDR3nt: TGCGCCAGCAGCTTCAGATACGGGACAGGGGGCTACAATGAGCAGTTCTTC

d_gene: -
j_gene: TRBJ1-2
abundance: -
v_gene: TRBV6-6
CDR3aa: CASNRGTAGSSYGYTF
CDR3nt: TGTGCCAGCAACCGGGGCACAGCAGGATCCTCCTATGGCTACACCTTC

d_gene: -
j_gene: TRBJ1-5
abundance: -
v_gene: TRBV4-3
CDR3aa: CASSQSHTSGRRNQPQHF
CDR3nt: TGCGCCAGCAGCCAGTCTCACACCTCGGGCAGACGCAATCAGCCCCAGCATTTT

d_gene: -
j_gene: TRBJ1-1
abundance: -
v_gene: TRBV6-5
CDR3aa: CASSYSGFTEAFF
CDR3nt: TGTGCCAGCAGTTATTCGGGTTTCACTGAAGCTTTCTTT

d_gene: TRBD1
j_gene: TRBJ1-5
abundance: -
v_gene: TRBV19
CDR3aa: CASSIRDRFSNQPQHF
CDR3nt: TGTGCCAGTAGTATCCGGGACAGATTTAGCAATCAGCCCCAGCATTTT

d_gene: -
j_gene: TRBJ1-1
abundance: -
v_gene: TRBV30
CDR3aa: CAWSRAPLQNTEAFF
CDR3nt: TGTGCCTGGAGTCGAGCCCCACTCCAGAACACTGAAGCTTTCTTT

d_gene: -
j_gene: TRBJ2-5
abundance: -
v_gene: TRBV6-5
CDR3aa: CASSHLARARETQYF
CDR3nt: TGTGCCAGCAGTCACCTAGCAAGGGCTCGAGAGACCCAGTACTTC

d_gene: TRBD2
j_gene: TRBJ2-6
abundance: -
v_gene: TRBV5-5
CDR3aa: CASSRGGVSSGANVLTF
CDR3nt: TGTGCCAGCAGCCGGGGGGGCGTTTCGTCTGGGGCCAACGTCCTGACTTTC

d_gene: -
j_gene: TRBJ1-2
abundance: -
v_gene: TRBV5-4
CDR3aa: CASSSEANYGYTF
CDR3nt: TGTGCCAGCAGCTCAGAAGCTAACTATGGCTACACCTTC

d_gene: -
j_gene: TRBJ2-5
abundance: few
v_gene: TRBV11-2
CDR3aa: CASSFWGAAQETQYF
CDR3nt: TGTGCCAGCAGCTTTTGGGGGGCCGCCCAAGAGACCCAGTACTTC

d_gene: -
j_gene: TRBJ2-7
abundance: -
v_gene: TRBV5-1
CDR3aa: CASSLGVTGSSYEQYF
CDR3nt: TGCGCCAGCAGCTTGGGCGTGACGGGGAGCTCCTACGAGCAGTACTTC

d_gene: TRBD2
j_gene: TRBJ2-5
abundance: -
v_gene: TRBV7-3
CDR3aa: CASSSTAGTLQETQYF
CDR3nt: TGTGCCAGCAGCTCTACAGCGGGGACCCTCCAAGAGACCCAGTACTTC

d_gene: TRBD1
j_gene: TRBJ1-4
abundance: -
v_gene: TRBV27
CDR3aa: CARGTGANEKLFF
CDR3nt: TGTGCCAGAGGGACAGGGGCAAATGAAAAACTGTTTTTT

d_gene: -
j_gene: TRBJ2-2
abundance: once
v_gene: TRBV29-1
CDR3aa: CSVGGFLGITGELFF
CDR3nt: TGCAGCGTTGGAGGGTTTTTAGGGATTACCGGGGAGCTGTTTTTT

d_gene: TRBD1
j_gene: TRBJ1-5
abundance: -
v_gene: TRBV2
CDR3aa: CASSVPTGTGGIRSNQPQHF
CDR3nt: TGTGCCAGCAGTGTTCCGACCGGGACAGGGGGCATCAGGAGCAATCAGCCCCAGCATTTT

d_gene: -
j_gene: TRBJ2-2
abundance: -
v_gene: TRBV11-3
CDR3aa: CASSLELTGELFF
CDR3nt: TGTGCCAGCAGCTTAGAACTCACCGGGGAGCTGTTTTTT

d_gene: -
j_gene: TRBJ1-4
abundance: -
v_gene: TRBV7-9
CDR3aa: CASSLIPTNEKLFF
CDR3nt: TGTGCCAGCAGCTTAATTCCAACTAATGAAAAACTGTTTTTT

d_gene: TRBD2
j_gene: TRBJ2-2
abundance: -
v_gene: TRBV4-2
CDR3aa: CASSQDAASGGSMDTGELFF
CDR3nt: TGTGCCAGCAGCCAAGATGCGGCCAGCGGGGGAAGCATGGACACCGGGGAGCTGTTTTTT

d_gene: TRBD2
j_gene: TRBJ2-1
abundance: -
v_gene: TRBV13
CDR3aa: CASSSRGTSVNEQFF
CDR3nt: TGTGCCAGCAGCTCAAGGGGGACTAGCGTCAATGAGCAGTTCTTC

d_gene: TRBD1
j_gene: TRBJ1-1
abundance: -
v_gene: TRBV6-6
CDR3aa: CASSRQGGGDTEAFF
CDR3nt: TGTGCCAGCAGTAGACAGGGTGGCGGTGACACTGAAGCTTTCTTT

d_gene: TRBD1
j_gene: TRBJ2-1
abundance: once
v_gene: TRBV11-2
CDR3aa: CASSLDRGVYNEQFF
CDR3nt: TGTGCCAGCAGCTTGGACAGGGGCGTCTACAATGAGCAGTTCTTC

d_gene: -
j_gene: TRBJ1-6
abundance: few
v_gene: TRBV5-5
CDR3aa: CASSLVRTSPLHF
CDR3nt: TGTGCCAGCAGCTTAGTGAGGACTTCACCCCTCCACTTT

d_gene: -
j_gene: TRBJ1-1
abundance: few
v_gene: TRBV7-6
CDR3aa: CASSLRFGATRVNTEAFF
CDR3nt: TGTGCCAGCAGCTTAAGGTTTGGCGCAACGAGGGTGAACACTGAAGCTTTCTTT

d_gene: -
j_gene: TRBJ2-7
abundance: -
v_gene: TRBV13
CDR3aa: CASSLHSGLQYF
CDR3nt: TGTGCCAGCAGCTTGCACTCGGGTTTGCAGTACTTC

d_gene: TRBD2
j_gene: TRBJ2-2
abundance: -
v_gene: TRBV5-4
CDR3aa: CASSLPGLASSTGELFF
CDR3nt: TGTGCCAGCAGCTTGCCGGGACTAGCCTCGAGCACCGGGGAGCTGTTTTTT

d_gene: TRBD1
j_gene: TRBJ1-1
abundance: -
v_gene: TRBV9
CDR3aa: CASSEGSQGVDTEAFF
CDR3nt: TGTGCCAGCAGCGAAGGTTCTCAGGGGGTTGACACTGAAGCTTTCTTT

d_gene: -
j_gene: TRBJ2-5
abundance: -
v_gene: TRBV2
CDR3aa: CASSEIVLGSGETQYF
CDR3nt: TGTGCCAGCAGTGAAATCGTGTTGGGGAGCGGGGAGACCCAGTACTTC

d_gene: -
j_gene: TRBJ2-5
abundance: -
v_gene: TRBV5-1
CDR3aa: CASSLADPNKETQYF
CDR3nt: TGCGCCAGCAGCTTGGCCGACCCGAATAAAGAGACCCAGTACTTC

d_gene: -
j_gene: TRBJ2-5
abundance: -
v_gene: TRBV5-8
CDR3aa: CASVGLETQYF
CDR3nt: TGTGCCAGCGTCGGCTTGGAGACCCAGTACTTC

d_gene: -
j_gene: TRBJ2-6
abundance: -
v_gene: TRBV13
CDR3aa: CASKDPSGANVLTF
CDR3nt: TGTGCCAGCAAGGATCCCTCTGGGGCCAACGTCCTGACTTTC

d_gene: -
j_gene: TRBJ1-2
abundance: -
v_gene: TRBV9
CDR3aa: CASSVDMAGGNYGYTF
CDR3nt: TGTGCCAGCAGCGTAGATATGGCAGGTGGGAACTATGGCTACACCTTC

d_gene: -
j_gene: TRBJ1-3
abundance: few
v_gene: TRBV4-3
CDR3aa: CASSQDGGTGNTIYF
CDR3nt: TGCGCCAGCAGCCAAGATGGTGGGACTGGAAACACCATATATTTT

d_gene: TRBD1
j_gene: TRBJ2-7
abundance: -
v_gene: TRBV4-2
CDR3aa: CASSQEETGAYEQYF
CDR3nt: TGTGCCAGCAGCCAAGAGGAGACAGGGGCCTACGAGCAGTACTTC

d_gene: -
j_gene: TRBJ1-5
abundance: few
v_gene: TRBV6-1
CDR3aa: CASSDYYHLFTGWDQPQHF
CDR3nt: TGTGCCAGCAGTGACTATTACCACTTGTTTACAGGGTGGGATCAGCCCCAGCATTTT

d_gene: -
j_gene: TRBJ1-6
abundance: -
v_gene: TRBV5-4
CDR3aa: CASSSPRGNSPLHF
CDR3nt: TGTGCCAGCAGCTCTCCTCGGGGTAATTCACCCCTCCACTTT

d_gene: TRBD1
j_gene: TRBJ1-1
abundance: -
v_gene: TRBV7-2
CDR3aa: CASSGRTGPNTEAFF
CDR3nt: TGTGCCAGCAGCGGCCGGACAGGACCGAACACTGAAGCTTTCTTT

d_gene: -
j_gene: TRBJ2-1
abundance: -
v_gene: TRBV29-1
CDR3aa: CSVEGARNEQFF
CDR3nt: TGCAGCGTTGAGGGCGCGCGGAATGAGCAGTTCTTC